These 22 T cell receptor beta chains were sequenced from one sample in a study of T cell repertoires in cytomegalovirus infection. One entry per CDR3 protein, called by TCRdb with MiXCR from the reads. This repertoire shows about 55,000 distinct CDR3 sequences, roughly a fifth found once; its top ten account for more than 55%. These TCRs' antigens remain unknown. The sample here was CD8+ T cells from cultured PBMCs, taken from culture after CMV antigen stimulation. The receptors were gathered from a human donor in good health (CMV status not recorded). Some clones in this sample may be carry-over from other donors' samples.

This clonotype was seen a few times. J is TRBJ1-5 and V is TRBV28; D is undetermined. The ends were cut back, 8 bases at V and 6 bases at J, with 14 bases in the middle. The CDR3 is 13 residues long. Germline CDR1 MDHEN, CDR2 SYDVKM. The CDR3 sequence is CASRPTGGQPQHF. The CDR3 DNA reads TGTGCCAGCCGCCCTACGGGAGGTCAGCCCCAGCATTTT. The full variable domain, with the rest looked up from reference TRBV28 and TRBJ1-5, is DVKVTQSSRYLVKRTGEKVFLECVQDMDHENMFWYRQDPGLGLRLIYFSYDVKMKEKGDIPEGYSVSREKKERFSLILESASTNQTSMYLCASRPTGGQPQHFGDGTRLSIL.

The V call is TRBV6-2 or TRBV6-3, the J call TRBJ2-5; a weak D match, TRBD2 (5 bases). V was pared by 2 bases and J by 1 base, with 8 bases between. The length of the CDR3 is 14 residues. Per germline, CDR1 MNHEY and CDR2 SVGEGT. CDR3 region: CASSYIAFQETQYF. In DNA, the CDR3 is TGTGCCAGCAGTTACATAGCGTTCCAAGAGACCCAGTACTTC.

This rearrangement joins TRBV28 to TRBJ2-7; unclear D gene. CDR3 size: 13 residues. Germline CDR1 is MDHEN and CDR2 is SYDVKM. Trimming removed 3 bases from V and 2 bases from J, with 8 bases in between. CDR3 region: CASSFNLPYEQYF. The DNA of the CDR3 is TGTGCCAGCAGTTTTAACCTCCCCTACGAGCAGTACTTC.

The chain carries TRBV6-6 and TRBJ1-2; possibly TRBD1 for D (6 bases). The germline CDR1 and CDR2 sequences are MNHNY and SVGAGI (reference sequence). The length of the CDR3 is 15 residues. Trimming removed 7 bases at V and 5 bases at J, with 20 bases between. The CDR3 nucleotides read TGTGCCAGCATTAAAATGACCGGGACAAGATATGGCTACACCTTC. Encoded protein: CASIKMTGTRYGYTF.

V and J are TRBV7-8 and TRBJ2-1; D gene ambiguous. CDR1 SGHVS and CDR2 FQNEAQ come from the germline V gene. Between the trimmed V and J ends, which lost 0 bases and 2 bases, there was a span of 8 bases. The CDR3 consists of 15 residues. CDR3 protein: CASSLASNAYNEQFF. CDR3 coding DNA: TGTGCCAGCAGCTTAGCTTCTAACGCCTACAATGAGCAGTTCTTC.

The rearrangement uses TRBV13 and TRBJ2-1, with 9 nucleotides matching TRBD2. This CDR3 spans 16 amino acids. Trimming removed 3 bases from V and 5 bases from J; junction bases left unmatched: 8. Germline lookup yields CDR1 PRHDT and CDR2 FYEKMQ (reference sequence). The CDR3 here is CASSFGASGENNEQFF. For the CDR3, the DNA is TGTGCCAGCAGCTTCGGTGCTAGCGGGGAAAACAATGAGCAGTTCTTC.

This clonotype was counted between two and nine times. The chain recombines TRBV12-3 or TRBV12-4 with TRBJ2-3; 9 nucleotides match TRBD2. This CDR3 has 14 amino acids. Trimming took 7 bases from V and 2 from J; bases not matched to a gene: 4. This CDR3 reads CASTPSGDTDTQYF. Here the CDR3 DNA reads TGTGCCAGCACTCCTAGCGGGGACACAGATACGCAGTATTTT.

The DNA for the CDR3 is TGTGCCAGCAGCTTAGGAATCCAGAGCACTGAAGCTTTCTTT. It translates to CASSLGIQSTEAFF. V and J are TRBV7-6 and TRBJ1-1; D gene ambiguous. The CDR3 totals 14 residues. Trimming removed 1 base from V and 4 bases from J, with 10 bases in between. CDR1 SGHVS and CDR2 FNYEAQ come from the germline V gene.

This clonotype was recorded a few times. This CDR3 reads CASSFYTVWAYEQYF. The CDR3 DNA is TGTGCCAGCAGCTTCTACACAGTTTGGGCTTACGAGCAGTACTTC. This chain links TRBV5-5 with TRBJ2-7, with D hard to call. The germline CDR1 and CDR2 sequences are SGHKS and YYEKEE (reference sequence). The V and J ends lost 2 bases and 4 bases respectively, with 16 bases between them. The CDR3 sequence is 15 residues long.

This chain links TRBV19 with TRBJ2-3; tentative D call: TRBD2 (6 bases). The germline V and J ends were trimmed by 8 bases and 2 bases, with 11 bases remaining between them. Per germline, CDR1 LNHDA and CDR2 SQIVND (reference sequence). The CDR3 covers 13 residues. The CDR3 loop is CASGGSYTDTQYF. CDR3 DNA sequence: TGTGCCAGTGGAGGGTCATACACAGATACGCAGTATTTT.

The chain employs TRBV7-6 and TRBJ1-1; D remains unclear. Germline loops: CDR1 SGHVS, CDR2 FNYEAQ. Trimming cost V 1 base and J 0 bases, with 6 bases left between them. CDR3 length: 14 residues. CDR3 sequence reads: CASSLGRVNTEAFF. The CDR3 DNA reads as TGTGCCAGCAGCTTAGGTAGGGTGAACACTGAAGCTTTCTTT.

The chain recombines TRBV7-2 with TRBJ2-3; 7 bases match TRBD2. Unmatched junction bases numbered 7, after V lost 1 base and J lost 3 bases. The CDR3 length is 16 residues. Germline V CDR1 and CDR2: SGHTA, FQGNSA. The CDR3 coding sequence is TGTGCCAGCAGCTTAGGGGCTAGCGGCGATACAGATACGCAGTATTTT. Residues: CASSLGASGDTDTQYF.

This clonotype has a count of ten or more. The chain carries TRBV29-1 and TRBJ2-7, with D uncertain. V was clipped by 0 bases and J by 0 bases, with 12 bases between them. The germline CDR1 and CDR2 sequences are SQVTM and ANQGSEA. This CDR3 is 15 amino acids long. The CDR3 region has the DNA TGCAGCGTTGAAGATGAAGGAAAAAGCTCCTACGAGCAGTACTTC. It specifies CSVEDEGKSSYEQYF.

This clonotype was seen a few times. The chain couples TRBV11-2 to TRBJ2-7; 10 bases line up with TRBD2. The CDR3 totals 15 residues. The J segment lost 2 bases and the V segment lost 3 bases, leaving 4 bases of the junction unmatched. Germline V CDR1 and CDR2: SGHAT, FQNNGV. The CDR3 sequence: CASSFYSGGTYEQYF. The CDR3 DNA reads as TGTGCCAGCAGCTTTTATAGCGGGGGGACCTACGAGCAGTACTTC.

This clonotype has a handful of counts. The chain uses TRBV7-2 and TRBJ1-1, with D perhaps TRBD1 (6 bases). In germline, CDR1 is SGHTA, CDR2 FQGNSA. This CDR3 comprises 15 residues. V was shortened by 2 bases and J by 8 bases, with 18 bases between the two germline ends. Here the CDR3 DNA reads TGTGCCAGCAGCTTAAGAAAGGACAGTATTTACGAAGCTTTCTTT. Its translation: CASSLRKDSIYEAFF. Looking up the rest from reference TRBV7-2 and TRBJ1-1 gives the full variable domain: GAGVSQSPSNKVTEKGKDVELRCDPISGHTALYWYRQSLGQGLEFLIYFQGNSAPDKSGLPSDRFSAERTGGSVSTLTIQRTQQEDSAVYLCASSLRKDSIYEAFFGQGTRLTVV.

This clonotype appeared a few times. The chain combines TRBV6-4 with TRBJ2-1; TRBD2 aligns across 12 bases. Germline-derived CDR1 and CDR2 are MRHNA and SNTAGT. The CDR3 is 16 residues long. After removal of 0 bases from V and 4 bases from J, the junction contained 1 base not matched to a gene. The CDR3 loop is CASSDSTSGSYNEQFF. Here the CDR3 DNA reads TGTGCCAGCAGTGACTCGACTAGCGGGAGTTACAATGAGCAGTTCTTC.

This clonotype has just a few counts. The chain joins TRBV7-3 to TRBJ2-1; 11 nucleotides agree with TRBD2. CDR1 and CDR2 (germline): SGHTA, FQGTGA. J lost 6 bases, V lost 1 base, and 11 bases had no gene match. This CDR3 comprises 18 residues. The CDR3 DNA follows: TGTGCCAGCAGCTTAATTCCCTTAACTAGCGGGAGTGGCAATGAGCAGTTCTTC. Translation: CASSLIPLTSGSGNEQFF.

This clonotype was seen more than once but under ten times. The gene calls are TRBV28 and TRBJ1-1, with TRBD1 matching over 8 bases. This CDR3 comprises 14 residues. CDR1 and CDR2 (germline): MDHEN, SYDVKM. Losses at the gene ends were 8 bases for V and 6 bases for J; bases not matched to a gene: 11. The CDR3 region has the DNA TGTGCCAGCGCCGGGAGGACAGGGTTCTCTGAAGCTTTCTTT. This translates into CASAGRTGFSEAFF.

This clonotype was observed many times. CDR3 in DNA: TGTGCCAGCAGTCCATCACCCTGGACTAGCCGAAGCACAGATACGCAGTATTTT. Translation gives CASSPSPWTSRSTDTQYF. The chain links TRBV6-6 to TRBJ2-3; 8 nucleotides match TRBD2. Trimming removed 5 bases from V and 0 bases from J; junction bases left unmatched: 13. The V gene's germline CDR1 is MNHNY and CDR2 SVGAGI (reference sequence). The CDR3 is made up of 18 amino acids.

This sequence joins TRBV11-1 and TRBJ2-1; D uncertain. There are 15 residues in the CDR3. Germline V gene sequence: CDR1 SGHAT, CDR2 FQDESV (reference sequence). With 2 bases removed from V and 3 bases from J, the gap between germline ends came to 11 bases. Written as DNA, the CDR3 is TGTGCCAGCAGCTTAAAGGTCACCAGCTACAATGAGCAGTTCTTC. It specifies CASSLKVTSYNEQFF.

The rearrangement uses TRBV12-3 or TRBV12-4 and TRBJ2-6; D perhaps matches TRBD2 (5 bases). CDR3 length: 15 amino acids. Trimming removed 2 bases at V and 0 bases at J, with 5 bases between. The DNA of the CDR3 is TGTGCCAGCAGTTTAACTAGCTCTGGGGCCAACGTCCTGACTTTC. Protein product: CASSLTSSGANVLTF.

V gene TRBV6-2 or TRBV6-3 combines with J gene TRBJ2-7; TRBD2 matches at 12 bases. The germline V gene has CDR1 MNHEY and CDR2 SVGEGT. This CDR3 has 16 amino acids. V shed 0 bases, J shed 3 bases, and the junction held 3 bases outside the gene matches. This CDR3 reads CASSYSRLAGDYEQYF. Here the CDR3 DNA reads TGTGCCAGCAGTTACTCCAGACTAGCGGGAGACTACGAGCAGTACTTC.